The text below deals with one T cell receptor beta chain. V dropped 2 bases and J dropped 5; count of bases not matched to a gene: 6. The CDR3 is made up of 15 amino acids. Germline V gives CDR1 MNHEY, CDR2 SMNVEV (reference sequence). This specimen comes from a study of blood T cell repertoires in COVID-19. Method: immunoSEQ multiplex PCR; TCRdb's copy keeps in-frame clones and lacks some. The sample consists of fewer than 250,000 clones, around 84% of them appearing once. The V and J genes are TRBV27 and TRBJ2-7, with 10 bases identical to TRBD1. The TCR originated in a man aged 25 to 40 with active or convalescent COVID-19. The source material was peripheral blood. The CDR3 DNA reads as TGTGCCAGCAGTTTACAGACAGGGGGCCTCAACGAGCAGTACTTC. Residues: CASSLQTGGLNEQYF.